This T cell receptor (beta chain) was identified during a study of blood T cell repertoires in COVID-19. In the study overall: Italy, Spain and the United States were the sources of the convalescent and acute COVID-19 samples. T cells, B-cell-depleted T cells, or PBMCs provided the cDNA or gDNA that served as material.

In the authors' methods: Amplification with reference gene primers provided the estimates of nucleated cell counts. The method was immunoSEQ multiplex PCR; TCRdb's version includes in-frame clones alone and lacks a portion of them. V and J calls and clone size are those listed in that table; D and trimming were worked out from the DNA. The sample lists 200,000 to 250,000 clones; about 78% were seen once. Trimming took off 5 bases at V and 2 bases at J, with 12 bases between the two ends. The CDR3 totals 15 residues. Germline values: CDR1 SGHVS, CDR2 FNYEAQ. The sequence was collected from a woman in her 70s with acute or convalescent COVID-19. Sequencing was performed on peripheral blood. The chain couples TRBV7-6 to TRBJ2-2, with D perhaps matching TRBD2 (6 bases). Here the CDR3 reads CASSPGLRNTGELFF. In DNA, the CDR3 is TGTGCCAGCAGCCCGGGACTTCGTAACACCGGGGAGCTGTTTTTT.